A selection of T cell receptor beta chains follows, all from one sample in a study of shared clonotypes between healthy human individuals. Using immunoSEQ multiplex PCR, the repertoire was profiled, and TCRdb retains in-frame clones only, with some absent. Among hundreds of thousands of clones listed, around 78% were seen once. Material for sequencing was PBMCs. These receptors all come from a woman between 35 and 50 years old in good health. Some clones in this sample may be carry-over from other donors' samples. Each CDR3 is given with its conserved first and last residue. The D gene is left open where the match is weak. Clone size is not always given. Where it is, it says once, few, many or a class for expanded clones.

14	-	TRBV6-8	-	TRBJ2-7	CASSYGESSYEQYF	TGTGCCAGCAGTTACGGCGAGAGCTCCTACGAGCAGTACTTC
16	-	TRBV21-1	few	TRBJ2-7	CASSKTPDPQVYEQYF	TGTGCCAGCAGCAAAACCCCGGACCCCCAGGTTTACGAGCAGTACTTC
16	TRBD2	TRBV9	-	TRBJ2-1	CASSVGTSLYYNEQFF	TGTGCCAGCAGCGTAGGGACTAGCCTATACTACAATGAGCAGTTCTTC
14	-	TRBV9	-	TRBJ2-7	CASSVGQFKSEQYF	TGTGCCAGCAGCGTAGGGCAGTTTAAGAGCGAGCAGTACTTC
15	TRBD1	TRBV7-6	-	TRBJ2-7	CASSVIPGTEYEQYF	TGTGCCAGCAGCGTTATACCCGGGACAGAGTACGAGCAGTACTTC
13	-	TRBV4-3	-	TRBJ2-7	CASSVDRGMEQYF	TGCGCCAGCAGCGTTGATAGGGGGATGGAGCAGTACTTC
13	-	TRBV18	-	TRBJ1-1	CASSLDTGSEAFF	TGTGCCAGCTCACTCGATACAGGGTCTGAAGCTTTCTTT
13	-	TRBV30	-	TRBJ2-1	CACGPQRGNEQFF	TGTGCCTGCGGGCCACAGCGAGGCAATGAGCAGTTCTTC
18	TRBD2	TRBV7-2	-	TRBJ2-2	CASSLVPSGPPNTGELFF	TGTGCCAGCAGCTTAGTCCCTAGCGGGCCCCCGAACACCGGGGAGCTGTTTTTT
20	-	TRBV10-3	once	TRBJ1-3	CAISESRGLGNRASGNTIYF	TGTGCCATCAGTGAGTCACGTGGACTTGGAAACAGGGCCTCTGGAAACACCATATATTTT
16	TRBD2	TRBV10-3	-	TRBJ2-1	CAIRSGTAGGRDEQFF	TGTGCCATCAGGTCCGGTACAGCGGGAGGGCGTGATGAGCAGTTCTTC
11	-	TRBV6-1	-	TRBJ1-4	CASSRLEKLFF	TGTGCCAGCAGCAGACTTGAAAAACTGTTTTTT
15	-	TRBV4-2	-	TRBJ1-1	CASSQAVGENTEAFF	TGTGCCAGCAGCCAAGCGGTCGGGGAGAACACTGAAGCTTTCTTT
15	-	TRBV9	-	TRBJ1-4	CASSARGNPNEKLFF	TGTGCCAGCAGCGCAAGGGGGAATCCTAATGAAAAACTGTTTTTT
19	TRBD2	TRBV4-2	-	TRBJ2-1	CASSQDLMGLAGIYNEQFF	TGTGCCAGCAGCCAAGATCTTATGGGACTAGCGGGGATCTACAATGAGCAGTTCTTC
13	TRBD1	TRBV29-1	-	TRBJ2-1	CSVGTGGYNEQFF	TGCAGCGTTGGGACAGGGGGGTACAATGAGCAGTTCTTC
14	-	TRBV30	-	TRBJ1-4	CTLHSTVVNEKLFF	TGTACCTTGCATTCGACAGTTGTTAATGAAAAACTGTTTTTT
13	-	TRBV7-7	-	TRBJ1-1	CASSLDGGTEAFF	TGTGCCAGCAGCTTAGACGGCGGAACTGAAGCTTTCTTT
14	TRBD1	TRBV5-1	-	TRBJ2-1	CASSPDRGGNEQFF	TGCGCCAGCAGCCCGGACAGGGGGGGCAATGAGCAGTTCTTC
15	-	TRBV7-3	-	TRBJ2-5	CASSLSVGALETQYF	TGTGCCAGCAGCTTATCGGTCGGCGCGCTAGAGACCCAGTACTTC
15	TRBD1	TRBV7-2	few	TRBJ1-2	CASSLSPGQGYGYTF	TGTGCCAGCAGCCTTTCCCCGGGACAGGGTTATGGCTACACCTTC
16	-	TRBV15	-	TRBJ2-7	CATSREYPGANYEQYF	TGTGCCACCAGCAGAGAATACCCGGGGGCGAACTACGAGCAGTACTTC
15	TRBD2	TRBV25-1	-	TRBJ2-2	CASSTPGGVPGELFF	TGTGCCAGCAGTACCCCGGGGGGGGTACCCGGGGAGCTGTTTTTT
15	-	TRBV4-1	few	TRBJ1-5	CASSHGGVGNQPQHF	TGCGCCAGCAGCCACGGGGGGGTCGGCAATCAGCCCCAGCATTTT
14	-	TRBV7-6	-	TRBJ2-7	CASTPRLFPYEQYF	TGTGCCAGCACCCCTCGACTCTTCCCCTACGAGCAGTACTTC
15	-	TRBV5-1	-	TRBJ2-3	CASSSVPASTDTQYF	TGCGCCAGCAGCTCGGTCCCGGCTAGCACAGATACGCAGTATTTT
14	-	TRBV19	-	TRBJ1-5	CASRQGNLDQPQHF	TGTGCCAGTAGACAGGGCAACCTCGATCAGCCCCAGCATTTT
18	-	TRBV28	-	TRBJ2-3	CASSFSGGEVGGTDTQYF	TGTGCCAGCAGTTTTAGCGGAGGGGAGGTAGGGGGCACAGATACGCAGTATTTT
13	-	TRBV15	few	TRBJ1-1	CATSRGGNTEAFF	TGTGCCACCAGCAGAGGGGGTAACACTGAAGCTTTCTTT
16	TRBD2	TRBV5-1	-	TRBJ2-2	CASRPGLARVTGELFF	TGCGCCAGCAGACCGGGACTAGCGAGAGTCACCGGGGAGCTGTTTTTT
15	-	TRBV18	-	TRBJ1-4	CASSPQGHAAEKLFF	TGTGCCAGCTCACCGCAAGGACACGCAGCTGAAAAACTGTTTTTT
15	-	TRBV7-6	-	TRBJ2-3	CASSLVRTGTDTQYF	TGTGCCAGCAGCTTAGTGCGGACTGGCACAGATACGCAGTATTTT